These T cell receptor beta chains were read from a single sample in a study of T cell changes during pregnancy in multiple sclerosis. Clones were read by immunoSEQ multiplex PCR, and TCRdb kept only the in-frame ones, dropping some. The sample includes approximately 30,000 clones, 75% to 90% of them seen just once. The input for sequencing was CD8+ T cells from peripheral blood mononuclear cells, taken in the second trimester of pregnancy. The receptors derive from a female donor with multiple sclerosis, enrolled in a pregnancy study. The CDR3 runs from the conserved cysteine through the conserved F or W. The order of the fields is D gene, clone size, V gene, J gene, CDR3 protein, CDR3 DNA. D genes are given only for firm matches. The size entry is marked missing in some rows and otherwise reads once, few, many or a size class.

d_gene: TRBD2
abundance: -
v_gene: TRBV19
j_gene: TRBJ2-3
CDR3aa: CASSAFLGLAPLTDTQYF
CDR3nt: TGTGCCAGTAGTGCATTTTTGGGACTAGCGCCCCTCACAGATACGCAGTATTTT

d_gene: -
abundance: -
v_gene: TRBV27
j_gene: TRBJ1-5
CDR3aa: CASSFGPLQPQHF
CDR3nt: TGTGCCAGCTCGTTTGGCCCTTTACAGCCCCAGCATTTT

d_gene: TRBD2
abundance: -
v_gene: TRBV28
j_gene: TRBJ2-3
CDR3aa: CASSFSGGRDYQDTQYF
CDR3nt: TGTGCCAGCAGTTTCTCCGGAGGGCGGGACTATCAGGATACGCAGTATTTT

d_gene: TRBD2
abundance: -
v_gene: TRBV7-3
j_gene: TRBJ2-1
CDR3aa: CASSLLAGGPNEQFF
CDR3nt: TGTGCCAGCAGCTTGTTAGCGGGGGGGCCAAATGAGCAGTTCTTC

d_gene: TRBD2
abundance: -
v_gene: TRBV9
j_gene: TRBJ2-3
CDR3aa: CASSVDSSGGAADTQYF
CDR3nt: TGTGCCAGCAGCGTAGATTCTAGCGGGGGGGCCGCAGATACGCAGTATTTT

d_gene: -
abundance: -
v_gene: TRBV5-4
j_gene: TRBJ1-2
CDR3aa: CASSRGGPF
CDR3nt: TGTGCCAGCAGCAGAGGCGGCCCCTTC

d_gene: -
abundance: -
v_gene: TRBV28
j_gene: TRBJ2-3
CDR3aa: CASRTYGVPSTDTQYF
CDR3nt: TGTGCCAGCAGGACCTACGGGGTACCTAGCACAGATACGCAGTATTTT

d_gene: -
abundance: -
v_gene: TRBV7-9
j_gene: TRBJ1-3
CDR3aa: CASSSLGWQWKSGGNTIYF
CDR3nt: TGTGCCAGCAGCTCTCTTGGATGGCAGTGGAAATCGGGTGGAAACACCATATATTTT

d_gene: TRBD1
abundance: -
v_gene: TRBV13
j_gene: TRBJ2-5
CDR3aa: CASSLSRQGKGETQYF
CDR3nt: TGTGCCAGCAGCCTCTCACGACAGGGTAAGGGAGAGACCCAGTACTTC

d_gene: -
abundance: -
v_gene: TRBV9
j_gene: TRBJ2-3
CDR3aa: CASSVGGSTDTQYF
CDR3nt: TGTGCCAGCAGCGTAGGAGGGAGCACAGATACGCAGTATTTT

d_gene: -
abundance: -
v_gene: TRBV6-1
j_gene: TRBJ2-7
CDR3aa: CASRSWGGPLYEQYF
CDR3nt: TGTGCCAGCAGAAGTTGGGGCGGCCCCCTCTACGAGCAGTACTTC

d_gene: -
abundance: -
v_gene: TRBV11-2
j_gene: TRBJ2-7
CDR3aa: CASSLRASITLEQYF
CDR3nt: TGTGCCAGCAGCTTACGTGCGAGTATAACCTTAGAGCAGTACTTC

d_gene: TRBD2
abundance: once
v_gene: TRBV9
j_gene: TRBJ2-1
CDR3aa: CASSVGLGGYNEQFF
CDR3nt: TGTGCCAGCAGCGTAGGGCTCGGGGGGTACAATGAGCAGTTCTTC

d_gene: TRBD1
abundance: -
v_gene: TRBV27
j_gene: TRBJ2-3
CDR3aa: CASSTGGRTDTQYF
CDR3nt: TGTGCCAGCAGTACAGGGGGACGCACAGATACGCAGTATTTT

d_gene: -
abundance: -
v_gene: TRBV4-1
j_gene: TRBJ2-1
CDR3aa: CASRERGLGEQFF
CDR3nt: TGCGCCAGCAGGGAGAGAGGCCTGGGTGAGCAGTTCTTC

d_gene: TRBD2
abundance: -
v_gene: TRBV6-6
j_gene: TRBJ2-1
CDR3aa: CASSSLAGGEQFF
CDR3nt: TGTGCCAGCAGTTCCCTAGCGGGAGGAGAGCAGTTCTTC

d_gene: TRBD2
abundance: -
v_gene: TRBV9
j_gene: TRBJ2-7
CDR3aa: CASSVVGTTHYEQYF
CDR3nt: TGTGCCAGCAGCGTAGTGGGGACTACCCACTACGAGCAGTACTTC

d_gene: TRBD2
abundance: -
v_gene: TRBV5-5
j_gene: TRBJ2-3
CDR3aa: CASSFAAGGSTDTQYF
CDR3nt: TGTGCCAGCAGCTTTGCAGCGGGGGGTAGCACAGATACGCAGTATTTT

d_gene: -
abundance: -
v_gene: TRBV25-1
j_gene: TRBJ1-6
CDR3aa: CASSDRAGGNSPLHF
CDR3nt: TGTGCCAGCAGTGACCGGGCAGGAGGAAATTCACCCCTCCACTTT

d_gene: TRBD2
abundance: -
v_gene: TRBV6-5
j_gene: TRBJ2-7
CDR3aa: CASSKTSESYEQYF
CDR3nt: TGTGCCAGCAGTAAGACTAGCGAGTCCTACGAGCAGTACTTC

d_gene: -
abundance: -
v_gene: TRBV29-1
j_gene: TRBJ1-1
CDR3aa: CSVHLRDEAFF
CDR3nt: TGCAGCGTCCACCTGCGGGATGAAGCTTTCTTT

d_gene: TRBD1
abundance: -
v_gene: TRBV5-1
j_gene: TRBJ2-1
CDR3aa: CASTYLGQGDWRSHNEQFF
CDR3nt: TGCGCCAGCACCTACTTGGGACAGGGGGATTGGAGGTCCCACAATGAGCAGTTCTTC

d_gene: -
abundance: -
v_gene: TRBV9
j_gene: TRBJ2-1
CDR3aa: CASSVASGQDNEQFF
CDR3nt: TGTGCCAGCAGCGTAGCATCGGGACAAGACAATGAGCAGTTCTTC

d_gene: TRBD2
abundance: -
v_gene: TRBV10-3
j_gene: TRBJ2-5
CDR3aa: CAISAVAGGTETQYF
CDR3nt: TGTGCCATCAGTGCAGTAGCGGGGGGCACCGAGACCCAGTACTTC

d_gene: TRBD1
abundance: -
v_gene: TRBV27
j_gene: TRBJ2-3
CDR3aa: CASSPGTGGMDTQYF
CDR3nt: TGTGCCAGCAGTCCCGGGACAGGGGGTATGGATACGCAGTATTTT

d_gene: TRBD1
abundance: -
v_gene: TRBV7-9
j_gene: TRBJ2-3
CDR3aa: CASSPPTGRVTQYF
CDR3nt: TGTGCCAGCAGCCCACCGACAGGGCGAGTTACGCAGTATTTT

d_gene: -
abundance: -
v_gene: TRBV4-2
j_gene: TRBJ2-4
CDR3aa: CASSQLRGFSPKNIQYF
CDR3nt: TGTGCCAGCAGCCAGCTAAGAGGGTTTTCTCCCAAAAACATTCAGTACTTC

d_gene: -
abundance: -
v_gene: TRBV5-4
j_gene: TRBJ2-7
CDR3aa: CASSFGSLGEQYF
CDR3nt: TGTGCCAGCAGCTTCGGGAGCCTCGGCGAGCAGTACTTC

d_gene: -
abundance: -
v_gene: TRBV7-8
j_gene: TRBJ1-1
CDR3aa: CASSLRNSMNTEAFF
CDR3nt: TGTGCCAGCAGCTTAAGAAACAGCATGAACACTGAAGCTTTCTTT